In this sample, the clone carrying this T cell receptor (beta chain) turned up many times. What it recognizes is unknown. This sample is part of a study of shared clonotypes between healthy human individuals. Broader study findings: Relative to clonotypes present in all four donors, those not shared had lower generation probabilities.

Original handling: ImmunoSEQ supplied junction-only sequences lacking quality scores, so filtering was different. Profiled with immunoSEQ multiplex PCR; TCRdb holds only in-frame clones, not every one. The D gene and trimming were derived from the DNA, and the V and J assignments and clone size from that table. The data hold around 750,000 clones, with around 67% observed a single time. This TCR was recovered from a woman aged 30 to 39 in good health. The sample was memory CD4+ T cells sorted from blood. This sample's subset: CD45RA-negative fraction.

This CDR3 is CASSLFPRDSLSLTSYGYTF. DNA for the CDR3: TGTGCCAGCAGCCTTTTTCCGCGGGACAGCCTTTCTTTAACCTCCTATGGCTACACCTTC. The rearrangement links TRBV28 to TRBJ1-2, with 7 bases that match TRBD1. The CDR3 is 20 amino acids. V gave up 6 bases and J gave up 4 bases; unmatched junction bases: 26. The V gene's germline CDR1 is MDHEN and CDR2 SYDVKM.